This TCR beta chain was identified in a study of cytomegalovirus exposure and HLA in healthy donors. Whole-study findings and limits: A cluster of highly shared sequence variants was likely a sequencing artifact. TCR beta chains numbering some 160 were designated cytomegalovirus-associated. Upon later analysis, TCR association rates were observed to vary by HLA locus, being highest for DRB1 and lowest for HLA-C. Despite most TCR sequences being rare, some public TCRs occurred in many donors.

As regards this clone: Antigen specificity is unknown.

PCR was performed using 60 Vbeta and 13 Jbeta primers. Sequenced by immunoSEQ multiplex PCR; TCRdb stores in-frame clones only, minus some. The sample shows 100,000 to 150,000 clones, less than 80% of them seen only once. Germline V gene sequence: CDR1 MNHEY, CDR2 SMNVEV (reference sequence). V was pared by 5 bases and J by 7 bases, with 14 bases between. CDR3 size: 14 residues. This receptor was identified in a woman between 50 and 59 years old in good health and CMV-seronegative. Sequencing was done on a sample of PBMCs. V and J are TRBV27 and TRBJ2-2; tentative D call: TRBD1 (6 bases). The CDR3 region has the DNA TGTGCCAGCAGTCCGATTGGGGGCGGCGGGGAGCTGTTTTTT. It yields the protein CASSPIGGGGELFF.